This T cell receptor (beta chain) was recovered during a study of response to subunit inactivated influenza vaccine. Per germline, CDR1 LGHDT and CDR2 YNNKEL (reference sequence). There are 14 residues in the CDR3. Unmatched junction bases numbered 8, after V lost 4 bases and J lost 6 bases. As concerns this clonotype: No antigen is known for it.

Each CDR3 protein is one row after TCRdb ran MiXCR on the RT-PCR reads. The sample has roughly 160,000 distinct CDR3 sequences; about 11% are singletons. Study conclusions and caveats: New T cells are recruited in small numbers by each seasonal influenza vaccination, according to the authors' suggestion.

The clonotype was recovered from a man aged 50-60 years who received an inactivated influenza vaccine. The sequencing here drew on non-naive T cells sorted from PBMCs, taken about 40 days after vaccination. The chain employs TRBV3-1 and TRBJ2-7; 8 bases match TRBD1. CDR3 DNA sequence: TGTGCCAGCAGCCCTGGATCAGGGGGCGGCGAGCAGTACTTC. It codes for CASSPGSGGGEQYF.